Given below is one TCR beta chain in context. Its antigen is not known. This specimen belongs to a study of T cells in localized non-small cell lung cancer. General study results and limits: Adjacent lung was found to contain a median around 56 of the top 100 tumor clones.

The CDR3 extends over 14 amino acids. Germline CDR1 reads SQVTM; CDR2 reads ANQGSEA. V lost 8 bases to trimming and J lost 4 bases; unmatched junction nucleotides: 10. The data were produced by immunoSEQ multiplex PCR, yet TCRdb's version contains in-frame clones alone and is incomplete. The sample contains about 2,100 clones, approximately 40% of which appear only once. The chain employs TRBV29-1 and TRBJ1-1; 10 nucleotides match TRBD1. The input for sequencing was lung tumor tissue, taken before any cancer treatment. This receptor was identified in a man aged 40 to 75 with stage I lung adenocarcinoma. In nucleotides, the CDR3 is TGCAGCTTATCCGACAGGGGGCAAGGCACTGAAGCTTTCTTT. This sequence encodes CSLSDRGQGTEAFF.